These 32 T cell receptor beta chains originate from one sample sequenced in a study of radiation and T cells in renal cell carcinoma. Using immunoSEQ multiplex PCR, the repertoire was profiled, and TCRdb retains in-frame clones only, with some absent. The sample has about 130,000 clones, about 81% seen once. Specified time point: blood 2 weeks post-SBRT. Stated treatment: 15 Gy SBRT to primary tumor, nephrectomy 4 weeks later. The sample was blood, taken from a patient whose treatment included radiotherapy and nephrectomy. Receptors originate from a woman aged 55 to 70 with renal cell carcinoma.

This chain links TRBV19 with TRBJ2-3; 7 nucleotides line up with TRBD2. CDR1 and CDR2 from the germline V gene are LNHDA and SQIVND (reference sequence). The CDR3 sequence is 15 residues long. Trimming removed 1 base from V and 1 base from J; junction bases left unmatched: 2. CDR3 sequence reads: CASSIGGGGTDTQYF. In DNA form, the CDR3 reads TGTGCCAGTAGTATAGGCGGGGGTGGCACAGATACGCAGTATTTT. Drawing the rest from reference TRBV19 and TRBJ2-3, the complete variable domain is DGGITQSPKYLFRKEGQNVTLSCEQNLNHDAMYWYRQDPGQGLRLIYYSQIVNDFQKGDIAEGYSVSREKKESFPLTVTSAQKNPTAFYLCASSIGGGGTDTQYFGPGTRLTVL.

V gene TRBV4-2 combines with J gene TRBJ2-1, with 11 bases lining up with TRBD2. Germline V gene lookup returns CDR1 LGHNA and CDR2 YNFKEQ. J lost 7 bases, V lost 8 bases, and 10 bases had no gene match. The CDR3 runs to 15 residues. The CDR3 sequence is CASRRLAGGGNEQFF. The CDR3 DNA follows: TGTGCCAGCCGAAGGCTAGCGGGAGGAGGTAATGAGCAGTTCTTC.

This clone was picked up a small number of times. This CDR3 reads CASSLGQAGSPLHF. Written as DNA, the CDR3 is TGTGCCAGCAGCTTAGGGCAAGCGGGTTCACCCCTCCACTTT. V usage is TRBV7-9 and J usage is TRBJ1-6; D ambiguous. Germline V gene sequence: CDR1 SEHNR, CDR2 FQNEAQ (reference sequence). Trimming left V 1 base short and J 9 bases short, with 10 bases between. The CDR3 has 14 residues.

Here the CDR3 reads CASSPTSGSSYNEQFF. CDR3 nucleotides: TGTGCCAGCTCACCAACTAGCGGGAGCTCCTACAATGAGCAGTTCTTC. The chain combines TRBV18 with TRBJ2-1, with 11 nucleotides matching TRBD2. Looked up from germline, CDR1 is KGHSH and CDR2 is LQKENI. The CDR3 length is 16 residues. The V segment lost 2 bases and the J segment 0 bases; nucleotides outside the gene matches: 0.

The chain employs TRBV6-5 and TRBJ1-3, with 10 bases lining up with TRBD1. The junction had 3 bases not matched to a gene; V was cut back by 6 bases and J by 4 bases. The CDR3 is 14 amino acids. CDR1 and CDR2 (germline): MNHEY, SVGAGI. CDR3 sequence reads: CASRDRGPGNTIYF. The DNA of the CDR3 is TGTGCCAGCAGAGACAGGGGGCCAGGAAACACCATATATTTT.

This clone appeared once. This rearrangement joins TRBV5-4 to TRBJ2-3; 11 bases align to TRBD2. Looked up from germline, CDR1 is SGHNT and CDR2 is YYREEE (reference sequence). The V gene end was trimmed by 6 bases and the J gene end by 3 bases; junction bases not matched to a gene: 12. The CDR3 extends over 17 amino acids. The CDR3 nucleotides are TGTGCCAGCACCCTCCTACTAGCGGGAGCTAGAACAGATACGCAGTATTTT. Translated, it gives CASTLLLAGARTDTQYF.

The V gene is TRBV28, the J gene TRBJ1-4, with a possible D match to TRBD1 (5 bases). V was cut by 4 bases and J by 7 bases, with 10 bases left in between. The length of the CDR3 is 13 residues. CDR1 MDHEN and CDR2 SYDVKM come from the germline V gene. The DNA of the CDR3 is TGTGCCAGCAGTTCTGACAGATTTGAAAAACTGTTTTTT. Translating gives CASSSDRFEKLFF.

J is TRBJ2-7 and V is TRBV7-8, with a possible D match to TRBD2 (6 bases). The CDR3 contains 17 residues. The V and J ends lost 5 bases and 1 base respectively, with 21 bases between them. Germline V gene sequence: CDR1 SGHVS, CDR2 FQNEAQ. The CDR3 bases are TGTGCCAGCAGCCGGGTCCAGGGACTCCTCCCTTCCTACGAGCAGTACTTC. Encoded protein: CASSRVQGLLPSYEQYF. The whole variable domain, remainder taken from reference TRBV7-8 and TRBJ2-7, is GAGVSQSPRYKVAKRGQDVALRCDPISGHVSLFWYQQALGQGPEFLTYFQNEAQLDKSGLPSDRFFAERPEGSVSTLKIQRTQQEDSAVYLCASSRVQGLLPSYEQYFGPGTRLTVT.

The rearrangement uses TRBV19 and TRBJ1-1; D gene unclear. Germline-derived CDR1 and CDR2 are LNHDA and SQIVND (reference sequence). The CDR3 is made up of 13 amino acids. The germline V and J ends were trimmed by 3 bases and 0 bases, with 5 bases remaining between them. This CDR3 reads CASSMGMNTEAFF. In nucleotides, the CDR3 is TGTGCCAGTAGTATGGGTATGAACACTGAAGCTTTCTTT.

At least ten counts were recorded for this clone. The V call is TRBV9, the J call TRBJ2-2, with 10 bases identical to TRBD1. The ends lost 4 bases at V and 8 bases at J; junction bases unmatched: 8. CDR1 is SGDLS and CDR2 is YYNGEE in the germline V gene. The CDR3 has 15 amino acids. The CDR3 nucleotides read TGTGCCAGCAGCCCGTGGGGACAGGGGAAGGGGGAGCTGTTTTTT. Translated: CASSPWGQGKGELFF.

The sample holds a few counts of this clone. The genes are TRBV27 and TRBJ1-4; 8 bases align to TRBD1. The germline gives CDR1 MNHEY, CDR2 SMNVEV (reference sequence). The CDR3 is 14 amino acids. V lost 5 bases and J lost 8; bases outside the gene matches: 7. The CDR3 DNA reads TGTGCCAGCAGTCCCCCAGGGGGCGACGAAAAACTGTTTTTT. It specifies CASSPPGGDEKLFF.

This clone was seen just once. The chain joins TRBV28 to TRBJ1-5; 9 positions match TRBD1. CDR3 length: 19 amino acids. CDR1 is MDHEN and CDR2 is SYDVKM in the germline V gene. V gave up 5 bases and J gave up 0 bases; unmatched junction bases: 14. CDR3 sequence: CASSARGQGSFGSNQPQHF. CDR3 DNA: TGTGCCAGCAGTGCCAGAGGACAGGGGAGTTTTGGTAGCAATCAGCCCCAGCATTTT.

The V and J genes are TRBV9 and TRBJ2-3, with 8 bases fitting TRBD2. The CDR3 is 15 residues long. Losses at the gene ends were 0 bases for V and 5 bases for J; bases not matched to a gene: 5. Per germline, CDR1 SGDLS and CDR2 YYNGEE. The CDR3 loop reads CASSVATSGKDTQYF. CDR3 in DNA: TGTGCCAGCAGCGTAGCAACTAGCGGAAAAGATACGCAGTATTTT.

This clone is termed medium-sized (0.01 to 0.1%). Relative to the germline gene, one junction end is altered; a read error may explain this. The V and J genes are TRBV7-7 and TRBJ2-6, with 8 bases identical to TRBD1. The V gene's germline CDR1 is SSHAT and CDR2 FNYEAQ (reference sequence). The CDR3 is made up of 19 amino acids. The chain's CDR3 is CASSPRQGTFSSGANVLTF. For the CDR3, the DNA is TGTGCTAGCAGCCCGCGACAGGGGACCTTTAGCTCTGGGGCCAACGTCCTGACTTTC.

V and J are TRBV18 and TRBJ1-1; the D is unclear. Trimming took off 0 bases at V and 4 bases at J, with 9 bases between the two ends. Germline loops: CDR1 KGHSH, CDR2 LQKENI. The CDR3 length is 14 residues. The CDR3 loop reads CASSPPHGGTEAFF. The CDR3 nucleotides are TGTGCCAGCTCACCACCTCATGGCGGCACTGAAGCTTTCTTT.

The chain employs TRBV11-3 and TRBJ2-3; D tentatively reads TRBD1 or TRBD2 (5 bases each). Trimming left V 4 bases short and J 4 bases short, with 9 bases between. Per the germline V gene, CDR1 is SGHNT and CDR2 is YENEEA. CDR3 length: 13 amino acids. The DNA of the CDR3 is TGTGCCAGCAGCTACCGGGGCGCAGATACGCAGTATTTT. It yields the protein CASSYRGADTQYF.

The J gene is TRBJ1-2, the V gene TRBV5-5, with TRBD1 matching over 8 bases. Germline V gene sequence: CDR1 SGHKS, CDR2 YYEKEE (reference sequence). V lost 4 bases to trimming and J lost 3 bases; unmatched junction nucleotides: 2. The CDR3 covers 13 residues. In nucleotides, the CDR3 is TGTGCCAGCAGCGTGGACAGGGACTATGGCTACACCTTC. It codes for CASSVDRDYGYTF.

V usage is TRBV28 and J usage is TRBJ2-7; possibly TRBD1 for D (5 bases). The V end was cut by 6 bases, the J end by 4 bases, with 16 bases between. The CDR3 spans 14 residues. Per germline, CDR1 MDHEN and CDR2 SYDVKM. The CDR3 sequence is CASSLPGQPYEQYF. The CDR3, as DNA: TGTGCCAGCAGCCTTCCAGGGCAGCCTTACGAGCAGTACTTC.

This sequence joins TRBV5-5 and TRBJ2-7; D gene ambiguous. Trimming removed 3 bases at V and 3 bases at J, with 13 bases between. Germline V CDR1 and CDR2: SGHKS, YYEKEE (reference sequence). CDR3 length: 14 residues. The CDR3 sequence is CASSSAFSFYEQYF. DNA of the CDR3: TGTGCCAGCAGCTCTGCGTTTTCTTTCTACGAGCAGTACTTC.

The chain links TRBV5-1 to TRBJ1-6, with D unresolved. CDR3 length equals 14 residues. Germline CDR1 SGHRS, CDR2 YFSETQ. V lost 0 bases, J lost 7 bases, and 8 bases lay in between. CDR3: CASSLVQENSPLHF. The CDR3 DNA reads TGCGCCAGCAGCTTGGTTCAGGAAAATTCACCCCTCCACTTT.

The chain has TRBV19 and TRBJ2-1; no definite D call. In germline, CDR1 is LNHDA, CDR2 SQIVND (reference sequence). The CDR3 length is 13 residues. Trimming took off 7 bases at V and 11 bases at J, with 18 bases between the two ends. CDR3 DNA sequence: TGTGCCAGTACCCCAAAGGCGGATGTAAAGCAGTTCTTC. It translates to CASTPKADVKQFF.

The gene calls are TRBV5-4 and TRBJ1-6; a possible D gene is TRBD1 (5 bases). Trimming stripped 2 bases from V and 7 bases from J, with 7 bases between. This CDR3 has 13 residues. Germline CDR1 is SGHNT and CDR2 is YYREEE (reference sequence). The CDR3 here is CASSFSGNSPLHF. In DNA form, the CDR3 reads TGTGCCAGCAGCTTCTCAGGGAATTCACCCCTCCACTTT.

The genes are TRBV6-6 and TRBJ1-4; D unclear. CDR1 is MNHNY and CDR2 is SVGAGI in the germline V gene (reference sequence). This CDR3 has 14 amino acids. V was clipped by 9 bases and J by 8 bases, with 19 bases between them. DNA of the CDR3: TGTGCCAGTAACCGCGAGGGAACGAGGGAAAAACTGTTTTTT. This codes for CASNREGTREKLFF.

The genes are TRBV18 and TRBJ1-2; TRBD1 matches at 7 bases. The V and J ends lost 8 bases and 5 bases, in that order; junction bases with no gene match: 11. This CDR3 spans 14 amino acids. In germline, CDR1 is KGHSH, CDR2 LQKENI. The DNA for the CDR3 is TGTGCCAGCACCCCTTCCGGGACAGATTATGGCTACACCTTC. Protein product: CASTPSGTDYGYTF.

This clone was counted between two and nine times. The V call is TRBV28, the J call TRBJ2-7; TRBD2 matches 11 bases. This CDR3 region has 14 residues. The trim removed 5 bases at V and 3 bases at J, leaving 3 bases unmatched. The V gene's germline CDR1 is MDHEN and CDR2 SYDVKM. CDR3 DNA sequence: TGTGCCAGCAGTGGTACTAGCGGGAGCTACGAGCAGTACTTC. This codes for CASSGTSGSYEQYF.

The CDR3 DNA reads as TGCAGCGGGAAAACCGGGGCCAGGGAGACCCAGTACTTC. Translation: CSGKTGARETQYF. The genes are TRBV29-1 and TRBJ2-5, with D tentatively TRBD1 or TRBD2 (5 bases each). V dropped 7 bases and J dropped 5 bases, with 17 bases sitting between them. Germline V lookup: CDR1 SQVTM, CDR2 ANQGSEA. This CDR3 spans 13 amino acids.

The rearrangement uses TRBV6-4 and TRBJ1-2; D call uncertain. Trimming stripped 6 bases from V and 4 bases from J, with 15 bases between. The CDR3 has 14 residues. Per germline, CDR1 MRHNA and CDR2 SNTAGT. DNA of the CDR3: TGTGCCAGCAGCGAGCTGAGGTGGGCCTATGGCTACACCTTC. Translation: CASSELRWAYGYTF.

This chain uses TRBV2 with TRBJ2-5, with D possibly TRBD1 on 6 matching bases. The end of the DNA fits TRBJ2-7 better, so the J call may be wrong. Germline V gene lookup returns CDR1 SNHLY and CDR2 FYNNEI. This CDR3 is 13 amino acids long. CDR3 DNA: TGTGCCAGCACCCTCGGACAGCTCTACGAGCAGTACTTC. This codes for CASTLGQLYEQYF.

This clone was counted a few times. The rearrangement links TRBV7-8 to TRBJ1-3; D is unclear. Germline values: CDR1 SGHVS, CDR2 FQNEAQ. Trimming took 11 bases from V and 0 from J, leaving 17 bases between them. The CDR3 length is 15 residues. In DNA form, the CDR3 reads TGTGCCTCCCAGCCCAGACCGATCTCTGGAAACACCATATATTTT. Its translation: CASQPRPISGNTIYF.

Here the CDR3 DNA reads TGTGCCAGTAGTGTCACCGGGACATTGAACACCGGGGAGCTGTTTTTT. Its translation is CASSVTGTLNTGELFF. The rearrangement links TRBV19 to TRBJ2-2; D is possibly TRBD1 (6 bases). This CDR3 has 16 residues. Germline loops: CDR1 LNHDA, CDR2 SQIVND (reference sequence). Trimming cost V 5 bases and J 1 base, with 14 bases left between them.

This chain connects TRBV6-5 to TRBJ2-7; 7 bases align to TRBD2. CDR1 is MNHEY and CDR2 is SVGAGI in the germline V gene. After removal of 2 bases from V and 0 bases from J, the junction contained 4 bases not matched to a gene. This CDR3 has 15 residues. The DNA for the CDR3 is TGTGCCAGCAGTTACCTGAGGGAGGGCTCCTACGAGCAGTACTTC. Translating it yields CASSYLREGSYEQYF.

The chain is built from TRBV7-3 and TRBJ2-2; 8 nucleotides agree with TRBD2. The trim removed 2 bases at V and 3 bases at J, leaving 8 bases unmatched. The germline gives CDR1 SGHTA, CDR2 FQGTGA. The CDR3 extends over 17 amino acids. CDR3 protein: CASSLFSRGVDTGELFF. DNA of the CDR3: TGTGCCAGCAGCTTATTTTCGCGGGGGGTAGACACCGGGGAGCTGTTTTTT.